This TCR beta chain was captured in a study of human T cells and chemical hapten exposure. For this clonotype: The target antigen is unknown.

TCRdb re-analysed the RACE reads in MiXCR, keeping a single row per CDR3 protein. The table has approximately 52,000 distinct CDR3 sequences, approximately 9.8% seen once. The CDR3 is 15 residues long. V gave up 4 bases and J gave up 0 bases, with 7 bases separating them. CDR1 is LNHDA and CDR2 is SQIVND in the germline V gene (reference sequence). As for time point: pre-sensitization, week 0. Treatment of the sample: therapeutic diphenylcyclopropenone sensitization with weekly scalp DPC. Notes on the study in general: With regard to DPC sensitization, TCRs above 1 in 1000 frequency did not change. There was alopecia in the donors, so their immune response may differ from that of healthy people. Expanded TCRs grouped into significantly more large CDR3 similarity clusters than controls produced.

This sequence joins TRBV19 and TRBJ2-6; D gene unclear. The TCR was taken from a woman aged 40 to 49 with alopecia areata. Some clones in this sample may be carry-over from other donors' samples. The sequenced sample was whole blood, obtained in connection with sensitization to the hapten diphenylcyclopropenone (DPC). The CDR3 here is CASSRHNSGANVLTF. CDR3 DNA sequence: TGTGCCAGTAGTAGACACAACTCTGGGGCCAACGTCCTGACTTTC.